This note documents a single T cell receptor (beta chain) sequence. This specimen belongs to a study of T cells in Graves' hyperthyroidism and ophthalmopathy. Study at large: Blood was drawn when the patient was first diagnosed and still untreated.

Hyperthyroidism in the patients, aged 18 to 65, was newly diagnosed and under 2 months in duration. Any patient presenting with uncontrolled infection, other autoimmune disease, pregnancy or lactation was left out. From RNA transcripts, TCR beta CDR3 regions were amplified. Primed by the HTBI set, a first-round RT-PCR was run on the TCR CDR3. TCRdb independently ran MiXCR on the multiplex PCR reads; one entry per CDR3 protein. This table holds over 700,000 distinct CDR3 sequences, roughly 32% found once. The CDR3 consists of 13 residues. Per the germline V gene, CDR1 is ENHRY and CDR2 is SYGVKD. The V end lost 2 bases, the J end lost 1 base, and 3 bases lay between the germline ends.

This sequence joins TRBV10-3 and TRBJ1-5, with D unresolved. The clonotype comes from a woman in her thirties or forties with Graves' hyperthyroidism. Sequencing was performed on blood. The CDR3 protein is CAISEASNQPQHF. The CDR3 DNA reads TGTGCCATCAGTGAGGCCAGCAATCAGCCCCAGCATTTT.